This T cell receptor (beta chain) was sequenced during a study of technical replicates of blood from several donors. CDR1 is SGHTA, CDR2 FQGTGA, per germline. Trimming left V 4 bases short and J 10 bases short, with 14 bases between. CDR3 length: 13 residues. Clones were sequenced by immunoSEQ multiplex PCR, and TCRdb holds only the in-frame ones, with some missing. This sample has 75,000 to 90,000 clones, with around 96% found just once. This receptor was obtained from a human donor in good health. The sequencing sample was made of T cells isolated from PBMCs. This sequence joins TRBV7-3 and TRBJ2-1; D possibly corresponds to TRBD2 (5 bases). The CDR3 reads CASSSRAFGEQFF. The CDR3 region has the DNA TGTGCCAGCAGCTCGAGGGCCTTCGGAGAGCAGTTCTTC.